Reported below is one T cell receptor beta chain. This sample is part of a study of blood T cell repertoires in COVID-19. About the research overall: Acute-phase and convalescent COVID-19 samples originated in the United States, Italy and Spain. T cells, B-cell-depleted T cells, or PBMCs supplied cDNA or gDNA.

V shed 3 bases and J 3 bases; nucleotides not matched to a gene: 8. The CDR3 is made up of 15 amino acids. The V gene's germline CDR1 is SGHNT and CDR2 YYREEE (reference sequence). Original processing methods: The authors estimated nucleated cell counts from reference gene primer amplification. Profiling relied on immunoSEQ multiplex PCR, and the TCRdb table lists in-frame clones only, not all of them. V, J and clone size are those of that table, while D and trimming were read from the DNA. The profile shows some 52,000 clones, 70% to 90% of them singletons. The TCR sequence derives from a man aged 65 to 85 with acute or convalescent COVID-19. Sequenced input: peripheral blood. V usage is TRBV5-4 and J usage is TRBJ1-1; TRBD1 aligns across 7 bases. CDR3 protein: CASSSQGGTYTEAFF. The CDR3 nucleotides read TGTGCCAGCAGCTCGCAGGGGGGTACCTACACTGAAGCTTTCTTT.